What follows is one T cell receptor beta chain and its context. Each CDR3 protein gets one entry after TCRdb re-called the RT-PCR reads with MiXCR. The sample holds roughly 170,000 distinct CDR3 sequences, around 9% seen once. This entry comes from a study of response to subunit inactivated influenza vaccine. This CDR3 comprises 15 residues. V was shortened by 2 bases and J by 0 bases, with 11 bases between the two germline ends. Germline V gene lookup returns CDR1 SGHNT and CDR2 YYREEE (reference sequence). The source material was non-naive T cells sorted from PBMCs, sampled on the day of vaccination. This receptor was obtained from a middle-aged man who received an inactivated influenza vaccine. The chain uses TRBV5-4 and TRBJ2-5; perhaps D is TRBD1 or TRBD2 (6 bases each). This CDR3 is CASSLGGLYQETQYF. The CDR3 coding sequence is TGTGCCAGCAGCTTAGGGGGACTTTACCAAGAGACCCAGTACTTC. Full variable domain (outside the CDR3, taken from reference TRBV5-4 and TRBJ2-5): ETGVTQSPTHLIKTRGQQVTLRCSSQSGHNTVSWYQQALGQGPQFIFQYYREEENGRGNFPPRFSGLQFPNYSSELNVNALELDDSALYLCASSLGGLYQETQYFGPGTRLLVL.